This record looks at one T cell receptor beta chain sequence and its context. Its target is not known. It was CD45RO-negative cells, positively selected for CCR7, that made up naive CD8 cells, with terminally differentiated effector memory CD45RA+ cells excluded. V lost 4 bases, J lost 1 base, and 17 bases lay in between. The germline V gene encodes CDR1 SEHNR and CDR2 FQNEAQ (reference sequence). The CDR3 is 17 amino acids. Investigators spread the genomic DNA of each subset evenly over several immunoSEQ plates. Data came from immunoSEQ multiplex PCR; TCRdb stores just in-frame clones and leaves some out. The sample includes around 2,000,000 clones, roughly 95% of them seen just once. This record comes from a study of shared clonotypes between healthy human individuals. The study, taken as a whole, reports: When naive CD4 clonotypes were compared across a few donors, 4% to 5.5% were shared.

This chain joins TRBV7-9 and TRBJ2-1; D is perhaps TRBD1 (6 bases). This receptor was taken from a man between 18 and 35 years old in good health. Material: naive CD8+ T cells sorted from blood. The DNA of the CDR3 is TGTGCCAGCAGCTCTCGCCCAGGGGTGGGGTCCTACAATGAGCAGTTCTTC. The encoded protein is CASSSRPGVGSYNEQFF.